The clone carrying this TCR beta chain has more than one count but fewer than ten. The CDR3 loop spans 15 amino acids. The germline CDR1 and CDR2 sequences are MNHEY and SVGAGI. The V end was cut by 2 bases, the J end by 7 bases, with 12 bases between. These data are taken from a study of graft-versus-host responses after intestinal transplantation. Assay: immunoSEQ multiplex PCR; the TCRdb copy retains only in-frame clones and omits some. The sample lists 80,000 or so clones, roughly 90% seen once, with about 0.67% in the top ten. The V call is TRBV6-5, the J call TRBJ1-6; D call uncertain. The starting material was PBMCs, obtained 98 days after intestinal transplantation. The sequence was collected from a human patient who received an intestinal transplant, so some T cells may come from the graft donor. The CDR3 here is CASSYRHQRNSPLHF. DNA of the CDR3: TGTGCCAGCAGTTACCGCCACCAGCGGAATTCACCCCTCCACTTT.